Shown below are 24 T cell receptor beta chains from a single sample sequenced in a study of blood T cell repertoires in COVID-19. Repertoires were generated with immunoSEQ multiplex PCR, while TCRdb's copy carries only in-frame clones and drops some. This sample carries around 31,000 clones, 88% of them seen once, and the ten largest clones take roughly 7.9%. Sequences were obtained from peripheral blood. The source is a man in his sixties with COVID-19, enrolled during active disease.

This rearrangement joins TRBV30 to TRBJ1-2; D might be TRBD1 (6 bases). This CDR3 has 14 amino acids. CDR1 and CDR2 (germline): GTSNPN, SVGIG (reference sequence). V dropped 3 bases and J dropped 6 bases, with 17 bases sitting between them. This CDR3 reads CAWREPTGKDGYTF. CDR3 sequence (DNA): TGTGCCTGGAGGGAACCAACAGGGAAAGATGGCTACACCTTC.

V gene TRBV20-1 combines with J gene TRBJ1-5; 7 bases align to TRBD1. Germline CDR1 reads DFQATT; CDR2 reads SNEGSKA (reference sequence). There are 13 residues in the CDR3. The V and J ends lost 3 bases and 3 bases, in that order; junction bases with no gene match: 2. CDR3 loop: CSASQGVNQPQHF. CDR3 bases: TGCAGTGCTAGTCAGGGGGTCAATCAGCCCCAGCATTTT.

The chain's CDR3 is CASSLTGLGQYF. CDR3 bases: TGTGCCAGCAGTTTGACAGGGCTGGGGCAGTACTTC. This sequence joins TRBV28 and TRBJ2-7; 7 bases are shared with TRBD1. Losses at the gene ends were 3 bases for V and 9 bases for J; bases not matched to a gene: 5. This CDR3 has 12 residues. The germline gives CDR1 MDHEN, CDR2 SYDVKM.

This clone was observed once. V usage is TRBV30 and J usage is TRBJ1-2, with 10 bases aligning to TRBD1. There are 14 residues in the CDR3. The germline gives CDR1 GTSNPN, CDR2 SVGIG (reference sequence). The ends lost 5 bases at V and 7 bases at J; junction bases unmatched: 10. The CDR3 reads CAWVGSGTGAGYTF. CDR3 sequence (DNA): TGTGCCTGGGTAGGGTCCGGGACAGGGGCTGGCTACACCTTC.

This clone has only one observation. The gene calls are TRBV3-1 (or the pseudogene TRBV3-2) and TRBJ2-1; 8 positions agree with TRBD2. In germline, CDR1 is LGHDT, CDR2 YNNKEL (reference sequence). The V segment lost 6 bases and the J segment 7 bases; nucleotides outside the gene matches: 5. The CDR3 spans 13 residues. CDR3: CASRLAGRNEQFF. CDR3 DNA sequence: TGTGCCAGCAGGCTAGCGGGTCGGAATGAGCAGTTCTTC.

The chain joins TRBV30 to TRBJ1-3, with D uncertain. V dropped 1 base and J dropped 0 bases, with 16 bases sitting between them. The CDR3 is 17 residues long. Germline V gene lookup returns CDR1 GTSNPN and CDR2 SVGIG (reference sequence). The chain's CDR3 is CAWSASGGSRSGNTIYF. For the CDR3, the DNA is TGTGCCTGGAGTGCATCAGGTGGCAGCCGCTCTGGAAACACCATATATTTT.

This chain uses TRBV28 with TRBJ2-7; no clear D gene. From germline, CDR1 is MDHEN and CDR2 SYDVKM. Deletions cut 2 bases from V and 1 base from J, with 6 bases between. This CDR3 is 13 amino acids long. Written as DNA, the CDR3 is TGTGCCAGCAGTTTACCCTTGTCCTACGAGCAGTACTTC. Protein sequence: CASSLPLSYEQYF.

The chain has TRBV5-1 and TRBJ1-2; TRBD1 aligns across 7 bases. The CDR3 contains 15 residues. J gave up 5 bases and V 4 bases, and 11 bases lay outside the gene matches. Germline V lookup: CDR1 SGHRS, CDR2 YFSETQ. CDR3 sequence: CASSADPGTAYGYTF. In DNA form, the CDR3 reads TGCGCCAGCAGCGCGGACCCCGGGACAGCATATGGCTACACCTTC.

The chain links TRBV19 to TRBJ2-1; 9 nucleotides agree with TRBD2. Trimming took 6 bases from V and 5 from J; bases not matched to a gene: 14. Germline assignment: CDR1 LNHDA and CDR2 SQIVND (reference sequence). The CDR3 has 17 amino acids. The CDR3 loop reads CASRDSGRGGPNNEQFF. In DNA, the CDR3 is TGTGCCAGTAGGGATAGCGGGAGAGGAGGGCCTAACAATGAGCAGTTCTTC.

This sequence joins TRBV6-5 and TRBJ1-4; TRBD1 agrees at 7 bases. CDR3 size: 13 residues. V lost 6 bases, J lost 7 bases, and 5 bases stayed unmatched. CDR1 and CDR2 (germline): MNHEY, SVGAGI. The CDR3 loop reads CASRDRMGEKLFF. Written as DNA, the CDR3 is TGTGCCAGCAGGGACAGGATGGGTGAAAAACTGTTTTTT.

This clone has only one observation. This rearrangement joins TRBV5-1 to TRBJ2-6; tentative D call: TRBD1 (6 bases). This CDR3 has 14 amino acids. Trimming removed 6 bases from V and 0 bases from J, with 7 bases in between. Germline V gene lookup returns CDR1 SGHRS and CDR2 YFSETQ. CDR3 sequence reads: CASTDSSGANVLTF. CDR3 coding DNA: TGCGCCAGCACGGACAGCTCTGGGGCCAACGTCCTGACTTTC.

The sample holds one count of this clone. The V call is TRBV28, the J call TRBJ1-2, with 7 bases fitting TRBD1. The V gene's germline CDR1 is MDHEN and CDR2 SYDVKM. CDR3 length: 13 residues. V trimming: 7 bases; J trimming: 11 bases; junction bases outside the gene matches: 13. CDR3 DNA sequence: TGTGCCAGCAACCCGAGAGACAGGGAAGGTTACACCTTC. Its translation: CASNPRDREGYTF.

This chain links TRBV6-6 with TRBJ1-1; D unclear. CDR3 size: 14 residues. CDR1 is MNHNY and CDR2 is SVGAGI in the germline V gene (reference sequence). Trimming pared 2 bases from V and 0 bases from J, leaving 7 bases between. CDR3 sequence: CASSYPELNTEAFF. The CDR3 DNA reads TGTGCCAGCAGTTACCCGGAGTTGAACACTGAAGCTTTCTTT.

V is TRBV5-8 and J is TRBJ1-5; 8 bases fit TRBD1. This CDR3 comprises 15 residues. Germline values: CDR1 SGHTS, CDR2 YDEGEE. The V and J ends lost 5 bases and 6 bases, in that order; junction bases with no gene match: 10. CDR3 sequence: CASSRGQGEVQPQHF. The CDR3 DNA sequence: TGTGCCAGCAGTAGAGGACAGGGTGAGGTTCAGCCCCAGCATTTT.

This chain uses TRBV6-5 with TRBJ1-1, with D perhaps TRBD1 (5 bases). Germline lookup yields CDR1 MNHEY and CDR2 SVGAGI. The CDR3 runs to 15 residues. V lost 2 bases, J lost 1 base, and 11 bases lay in between. As DNA, the CDR3 is TGTGCCAGCAGTTACCTGGGGGGTCCGAACACTGAAGCTTTCTTT. Protein sequence: CASSYLGGPNTEAFF.

This chain joins TRBV28 and TRBJ1-1; TRBD1 might be the D (6 bases). Germline V gene sequence: CDR1 MDHEN, CDR2 SYDVKM. This CDR3 is built from 16 residues. V was trimmed by 5 bases and J by 1 base, leaving 17 bases between them. CDR3 residues: CASSPLGGPQNTEAFF. The CDR3 DNA follows: TGTGCCAGCAGTCCCTTAGGGGGACCCCAGAACACTGAAGCTTTCTTT.

J is TRBJ1-1 and V is TRBV6-5; D may be TRBD1 (5 bases). The CDR3 is 15 residues long. Trimming removed 4 bases at V and 5 bases at J, with 17 bases between. Germline V gene lookup returns CDR1 MNHEY and CDR2 SVGAGI. In nucleotides, the CDR3 is TGTGCCAGCAGTTTATATCCGGGTCGGGGGACTGAAGCTTTCTTT. This sequence encodes CASSLYPGRGTEAFF.

The genes are TRBV14 and TRBJ2-1, with a weak D call TRBD2 (5 bases). The CDR3 runs to 15 residues. Per germline, CDR1 SGHDN and CDR2 FVKESK. The germline V and J ends were trimmed by 0 bases and 6 bases, with 12 bases remaining between them. CDR3 loop: CASSQDLRVGNEQFF. The DNA for the CDR3 is TGTGCCAGCAGCCAAGATCTGAGGGTTGGCAATGAGCAGTTCTTC.

The chain carries TRBV30 and TRBJ2-5; D is undetermined. Trimming removed 0 bases at V and 5 bases at J, with 13 bases between. In germline, CDR1 is GTSNPN, CDR2 SVGIG (reference sequence). This CDR3 is 14 amino acids long. CDR3: CAWSVSLLLETQYF. As DNA, the CDR3 is TGTGCCTGGAGTGTGTCACTTCTTCTTGAGACCCAGTACTTC.

This chain links TRBV6-6 with TRBJ2-2, with D possibly being TRBD1 (6 bases). The CDR3 length is 16 residues. Germline CDR1 MNHNY, CDR2 SVGAGI (reference sequence). V dropped 6 bases and J dropped 6 bases, with 20 bases sitting between them. The CDR3 loop reads CASSSEGTPKSGELFF. The CDR3 bases are TGTGCCAGCAGCAGCGAAGGGACACCTAAATCCGGGGAGCTGTTTTTT.

V is TRBV6-1 and J is TRBJ1-1; tentative D call: TRBD1 (5 bases). The CDR3 spans 16 residues. CDR1 MNHNS and CDR2 SASEGT come from the germline V gene. V was pared by 2 bases and J by 1 base, with 14 bases between. CDR3 coding DNA: TGTGCCAGCAGTGAACGGGGGTTAGGGGCGAACACTGAAGCTTTCTTT. Residues: CASSERGLGANTEAFF.

This chain connects TRBV29-1 to TRBJ2-7, with D perhaps TRBD2 (5 bases). Trimming took 4 bases from V and 6 from J, leaving 16 bases between them. CDR3 size: 13 residues. Germline V gives CDR1 SQVTM, CDR2 ANQGSEA. CDR3 bases: TGCAGCGTTGCCCGGGCAGAACGGGGCGAGCAGTACTTC. Its translation is CSVARAERGEQYF.

The J gene is TRBJ1-5, the V gene TRBV30, with D maybe TRBD1 (6 bases). CDR1 and CDR2 (germline): GTSNPN, SVGIG (reference sequence). This CDR3 has 15 amino acids. The V and J ends lost 0 bases and 2 bases respectively, with 11 bases between them. Written as DNA, the CDR3 is TGTGCCTGGAGTGTCGGGGACACTCGCAATCAGCCCCAGCATTTT. Its protein product is CAWSVGDTRNQPQHF.

V is TRBV29-1 and J is TRBJ1-2; TRBD1 matches 7 bases. Germline lookup yields CDR1 SQVTM and CDR2 ANQGSEA. V shed 6 bases, J shed 7 bases, and the junction held 11 bases outside the gene matches. The CDR3 is 13 residues long. For the CDR3, the DNA is TGCAGCGTCCGCAATGACAGGGAAGGTGGCTACACCTTC. Translating gives CSVRNDREGGYTF.